The 14 T cell receptor beta chains below come from one sample, sequenced in a study of OX40 agonist ivuxolimab in advanced cancers. The receptor library was made with the immunoSEQ multiplex PCR assay. In its TCRdb copy, this immuneACCESS table keeps in-frame sequences only and misses some clones. Where compared with another copy, unresolved V genes explain less than half of these, and the others have no known cause. The sample records 90,000 to 100,000 clones, roughly nine tenths of which are singletons. The ten largest clones represent around 2.6% of the sample. The input for sequencing was CD4+ or CD8+ T cells sorted from blood, taken in a trial of the OX40 agonist ivuxolimab. The receptors shown here come from an adult with an advanced solid tumor such as melanoma, head and neck, liver or kidney cancer.

This clone has a single count. The chain recombines TRBV7-8 with TRBJ2-1; the D gene is possibly TRBD2 (5 bases). Between the trimmed V and J ends, which lost 5 bases and 9 bases, there was a span of 20 bases. The CDR3 contains 15 residues. Germline CDR1 SGHVS, CDR2 FQNEAQ. CDR3 sequence: CASSQDWGYYGEQFF. CDR3 sequence (DNA): TGTGCCAGCAGCCAGGACTGGGGTTACTACGGTGAGCAGTTCTTC.

A note on this clone: One junction end does not reproduce the germline sequence, and a read error may be involved. The V call is TRBV7-7, the J call TRBJ2-1; TRBD2 matches at 9 bases. The CDR3 totals 14 residues. Germline V gene sequence: CDR1 SSHAT, CDR2 FNYEAQ (reference sequence). CDR3 DNA: TGTGCTAGCAGCCTAGCGGGAATCTACAATGAGCAGTTCTTC. Translating it yields CASSLAGIYNEQFF.

The count of this clone is one. This chain joins TRBV7-9 and TRBJ2-1, with 11 bases matching TRBD1. The trim removed 5 bases at V and 8 bases at J, leaving 17 bases unmatched. This CDR3 comprises 18 residues. Germline values: CDR1 SEHNR, CDR2 FQNEAQ (reference sequence). The CDR3 DNA follows: TGTGCCAGCAGCGCCCGGACAGGGGGCGGGATTTCGTCGGATGAGCAGTTCTTC. Residues: CASSARTGGGISSDEQFF. Based on the CDR3 plus reference TRBV7-9 and TRBJ2-1, the full variable domain is DTGVSQNPRHKITKRGQNVTFRCDPISEHNRLYWYRQTLGQGPEFLTYFQNEAQLEKSRLLSDRFSAERPKGSFSTLEIQRTEQGDSAMYLCASSARTGGGISSDEQFFGPGTRLTVL.

This chain connects TRBV2 to TRBJ2-4; D remains unclear. The germline CDR1 and CDR2 sequences are SNHLY and FYNNEI. Between the trimmed V and J ends, which lost 3 bases and 9 bases, there was a span of 9 bases. The CDR3 has 12 amino acids. This CDR3 reads CASSDRKSIQYF. The CDR3 DNA sequence: TGTGCCAGCAGTGATAGAAAGAGCATTCAGTACTTC.

This chain uses TRBV10-3 with TRBJ2-7; D unresolved. This CDR3 has 14 residues. Germline V gene lookup returns CDR1 ENHRY and CDR2 SYGVKD. The ends were cut back, 3 bases at V and 2 bases at J, with 11 bases in the middle. CDR3 coding DNA: TGTGCCATCAGTGACAGTTCCCTCCCCTACGAGCAGTACTTC. It yields the protein CAISDSSLPYEQYF.

Concerning this clone: The sample has other DNA sequences that encode this CDR3 too. The chain carries TRBV27 and TRBJ1-1, with D uncertain. In germline, CDR1 is MNHEY, CDR2 SMNVEV (reference sequence). There are 12 residues in the CDR3. V was trimmed by 4 bases and J by 0 bases, leaving 3 bases between them. This CDR3 reads CASSSVNTEAFF. The CDR3 DNA follows: TGTGCCAGCAGTTCGGTGAACACTGAAGCTTTCTTT.

This clone was seen a few times. The rearrangement links TRBV5-4 to TRBJ2-1, with TRBD1 identical over 12 bases. J was trimmed by 8 bases and V by 1 base; bases with no gene match: 4. This CDR3 is built from 15 residues. Germline V gene lookup returns CDR1 SGHNT and CDR2 YYREEE (reference sequence). Here the CDR3 DNA reads TGTGCCAGCAGCTTGTCTGGGACAGGGGGCGATGAGCAGTTCTTC. Translating it yields CASSLSGTGGDEQFF.

The sample holds a few counts of this clone. The V call is TRBV6-5, the J call TRBJ2-3, with 8 nucleotides matching TRBD2. V lost 6 bases and J lost 6; bases outside the gene matches: 11. The CDR3 has 15 residues. Germline V CDR1 and CDR2: MNHEY, SVGAGI. Here the CDR3 DNA reads TGTGCCAGCAGGCGAAGTGGGACTAGGACGGATACGCAGTATTTT. This sequence encodes CASRRSGTRTDTQYF.

The J gene is TRBJ2-6, the V gene TRBV10-3; TRBD2 agrees at 11 bases. Looked up from germline, CDR1 is ENHRY and CDR2 is SYGVKD. Germline trimming cut 4 bases from V and 0 bases from J; bases unmatched to any gene: 2. This CDR3 region has 17 residues. Here the CDR3 DNA reads TGTGCCATCAGTGCAGGGACTAGCGGCTCTGGGGCCAACGTCCTGACTTTC. It encodes CAISAGTSGSGANVLTF.

The chain combines TRBV7-9 with TRBJ2-7; D uncertain. Germline-derived CDR1 and CDR2 are SEHNR and FQNEAQ (reference sequence). The V and J ends lost 2 bases and 6 bases respectively, with 11 bases between them. The CDR3 extends over 13 amino acids. The CDR3 region has the DNA TGTGCCAGCAGCTTAACGACTCCAAGCGAGCAGTACTTC. Its translation is CASSLTTPSEQYF.

The chain uses TRBV7-2 and TRBJ2-1; unclear D gene. Trimming left V 0 bases short and J 6 bases short, with 15 bases between. The germline V gene encodes CDR1 SGHTA and CDR2 FQGNSA. This CDR3 has 16 residues. The CDR3 DNA reads TGTGCCAGCAGCTTAGCGTGGTCCCTGAGTTCCAATGAGCAGTTCTTC. It specifies CASSLAWSLSSNEQFF.

The CDR3 is CASSSIWGAGAYTQYF. Written as DNA, the CDR3 is TGTGCCAGCAGCTCCATATGGGGAGCGGGAGCATATACGCAGTATTTT. The rearrangement uses TRBV7-2 and TRBJ2-3; 8 bases fit TRBD2. CDR1 and CDR2 from the germline V gene are SGHTA and FQGNSA. The V and J ends lost 4 bases and 7 bases, in that order; junction bases with no gene match: 13. This CDR3 has 16 amino acids.

The rearrangement uses TRBV29-1 and TRBJ2-7; TRBD2 matches 10 bases. The CDR3 contains 14 residues. Per the germline V gene, CDR1 is SQVTM and CDR2 is ANQGSEA. The V and J ends lost 5 bases and 7 bases, in that order; junction bases with no gene match: 11. The CDR3 reads CSVKSSGSPGEQYF. DNA of the CDR3: TGCAGCGTTAAGTCTAGCGGGAGTCCGGGGGAGCAGTACTTC.

The CDR3 sequence: CASREQNNQPQHF. The DNA of the CDR3 is TGTGCCAGTAGGGAACAGAACAATCAGCCCCAGCATTTT. The chain combines TRBV19 with TRBJ1-5; D uncertain. Trimming removed 6 bases at V and 3 bases at J, with 9 bases between. CDR1 is LNHDA, CDR2 SQIVND, per germline (reference sequence). CDR3 size: 13 residues.